This T cell receptor (beta chain) was recorded in a study of blood T cell repertoires in COVID-19. Germline V gene sequence: CDR1 SGHRS, CDR2 YFSETQ. The CDR3 loop spans 15 amino acids. V lost 4 bases to trimming and J lost 2 bases; unmatched junction nucleotides: 8. Assay: immunoSEQ multiplex PCR; the TCRdb copy retains only in-frame clones and omits some. Among 490,000 or so clones listed, approximately 88% were seen once. This sequence was found in a woman in her 40s who had recovered from COVID-19. The V gene is TRBV5-1, the J gene TRBJ2-5; 7 bases agree with TRBD2. The sequenced sample consisted of PBMCs or T cells enriched from blood (not recorded which). The CDR3 DNA is TGCGCCAGCAGCCCGAGGGGAGGGGTTCAAGAGACCCAGTACTTC. Amino acids: CASSPRGGVQETQYF.